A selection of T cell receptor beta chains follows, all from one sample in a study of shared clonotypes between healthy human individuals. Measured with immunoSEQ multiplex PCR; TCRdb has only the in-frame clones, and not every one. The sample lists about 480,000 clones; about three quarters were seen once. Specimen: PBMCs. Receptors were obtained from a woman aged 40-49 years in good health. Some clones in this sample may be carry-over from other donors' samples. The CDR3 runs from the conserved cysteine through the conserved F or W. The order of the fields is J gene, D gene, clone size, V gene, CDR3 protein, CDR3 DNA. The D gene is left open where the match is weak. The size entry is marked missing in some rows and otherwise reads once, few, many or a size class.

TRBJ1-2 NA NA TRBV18 CASSPPVGEVSYGYTF TGTGCCAGCTCACCACCGGTTGGGGAAGTAAGCTATGGCTACACCTTC
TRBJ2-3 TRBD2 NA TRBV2 CASSEWASGFTDTQYF TGTGCCAGCAGTGAATGGGCTAGCGGTTTCACAGATACGCAGTATTTT
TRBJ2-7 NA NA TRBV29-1 CSVETGGGSWEQYF TGCAGCGTTGAAACAGGAGGGGGGAGTTGGGAGCAGTACTTC
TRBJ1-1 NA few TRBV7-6 CASSLERNTEAFF TGTGCCAGCAGCTTAGAACGGAACACTGAAGCTTTCTTT
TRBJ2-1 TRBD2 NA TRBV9 CASSVWREDHNEQFF TGTGCCAGCAGCGTATGGCGGGAGGACCACAATGAGCAGTTCTTC
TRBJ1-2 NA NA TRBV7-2 CASSLVQDYGYTF TGTGCCAGCAGCTTGGTACAGGACTATGGCTACACCTTC
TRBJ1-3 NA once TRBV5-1 CASSSTGPGNTIYF TGCGCCAGCAGCTCAACAGGTCCTGGAAACACCATATATTTT
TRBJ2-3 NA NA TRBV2 CAGGLADTQYF TGTGCCGGTGGTTTGGCAGATACGCAGTATTTT
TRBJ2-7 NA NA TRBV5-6 CASSPPRDTYEQYF TGTGCCAGCAGCCCGCCCCGGGACACCTACGAGCAGTACTTC
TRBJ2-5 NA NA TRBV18 CASSPEPGKETQYF TGTGCCAGCTCACCAGAACCCGGGAAAGAGACCCAGTACTTC
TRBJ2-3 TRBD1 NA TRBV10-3 CAISESFRDRGYTDTQYF TGTGCCATCAGTGAGTCCTTTAGAGACAGGGGGTACACAGATACGCAGTATTTT
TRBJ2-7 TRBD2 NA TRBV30 CAWMLPPGLAGGPPNYEQYF TGTGCCTGGATGCTACCACCCGGACTAGCGGGAGGCCCACCTAACTACGAGCAGTACTTC
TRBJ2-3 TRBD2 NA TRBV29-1 CSVEPAGAPDTQYF TGCAGCGTTGAACCAGCGGGAGCTCCAGATACGCAGTATTTT
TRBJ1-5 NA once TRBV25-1 CASSEAISNQPQHF TGTGCCAGCAGTGAGGCAATTAGCAATCAGCCCCAGCATTTT
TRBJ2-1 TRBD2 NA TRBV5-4 CASSDGTNIYNEQFF TGTGCCAGCAGCGACGGGACTAACATCTACAATGAGCAGTTCTTC
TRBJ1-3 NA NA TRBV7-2 CASSLRSVSGNTIYF TGTGCCAGCAGCTTACGGTCGGTCTCTGGAAACACCATATATTTT
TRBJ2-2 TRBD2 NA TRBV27 CASSLLAGGLTGELFF TGTGCCAGCAGTTTATTAGCGGGAGGGCTCACCGGGGAGCTGTTTTTT
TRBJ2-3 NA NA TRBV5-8 CASSLLGRGTDTQYF TGTGCCAGCAGCTTGCTGGGAAGAGGCACAGATACGCAGTATTTT
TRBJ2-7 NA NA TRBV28 CASISAGPDYEQYF TGTGCCAGCATCTCCGCGGGACCTGACTACGAGCAGTACTTC
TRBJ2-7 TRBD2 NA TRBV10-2 CASSESGLAGEYEQYF TGCGCCAGCAGTGAGTCGGGACTAGCGGGAGAATACGAGCAGTACTTC
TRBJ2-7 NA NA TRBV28 CASSSGGRREQYF TGTGCCAGCAGCTCCGGAGGGAGGAGGGAGCAGTACTTC
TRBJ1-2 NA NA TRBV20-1 CSALQGVGYTF TGCAGTGCCCTTCAGGGAGTTGGCTACACCTTC
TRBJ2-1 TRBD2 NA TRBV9 CASSVGSGTYNEQFF TGTGCCAGCAGCGTAGGTAGCGGGACCTACAATGAGCAGTTCTTC
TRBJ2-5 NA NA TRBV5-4 CAGSTGPDPIRETQYF TGTGCCGGCTCGACAGGACCCGACCCCATCCGGGAGACCCAGTACTTC
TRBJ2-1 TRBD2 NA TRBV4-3 CASSEGGRAYNEQFF TGCGCCAGCAGCGAGGGCGGGAGGGCTTACAATGAGCAGTTCTTC
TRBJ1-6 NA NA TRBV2 CVTSRRSSYNSPLHF TGTGTCACCTCTCGGAGGAGCTCCTATAATTCACCCCTCCACTTT
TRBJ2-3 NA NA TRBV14 CASSQGTFSTDTQYF TGTGCCAGCAGCCAGGGGACATTTAGCACAGATACGCAGTATTTT
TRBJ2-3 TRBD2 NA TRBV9 CASSVGDYGPTDTQYF TGTGCCAGCAGCGTAGGGGACTACGGGCCCACAGATACGCAGTATTTT
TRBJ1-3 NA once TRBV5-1 CASSLGGQRNTIYF TGCGCCAGCAGCTTGGGGGGGCAGAGAAACACCATATATTTT
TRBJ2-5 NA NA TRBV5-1 CASSPTPQETQYF TGCGCCAGCAGCCCGACGCCACAAGAGACCCAGTACTTC
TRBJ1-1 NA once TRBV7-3 CASSLIGGSNTEAFF TGTGCCAGCAGCTTAATTGGCGGTTCGAACACTGAAGCTTTCTTT
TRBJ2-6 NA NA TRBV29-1 CSVGVLGANVLTF TGCAGCGTTGGAGTGCTTGGGGCCAACGTCCTGACTTTC
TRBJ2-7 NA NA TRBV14 CASSHQGGFSYEQYF TGTGCCAGCAGCCACCAGGGCGGGTTCTCCTACGAGCAGTACTTC